This T cell receptor beta chain appears in the sequencing data of a study of shared clonotypes between healthy human individuals. Background on the study: CD4 naive and CD4 memory each took three plates per donor, while CD8 naive took two and CD8 memory one. Study-level results: Naive subsets generally had larger estimated richness than memory subsets.

The donors were all Caucasian adults (living in Nashville, Tennessee). Splitting the CD4+ cells yielded a CD45RA+ naive subset and a CD45RA-negative memory subset. On this clone: The antigen remains unidentified.

Measured with immunoSEQ multiplex PCR; TCRdb has only the in-frame clones, and not every one. The sample carries 600,000 to 700,000 clones, around 78% recorded once. The sample consisted of memory CD4+ T cells sorted from blood. As to subset: CD45RA-negative fraction. This TCR came from a woman in her twenties or thirties in good health.

CDR3 nucleotide sequence: TGTGCCAGTAGCCGCAGGGGGGGTCTGACCACTGAAGCTTTCTTT. Amino acids: CASSRRGGLTTEAFF. This chain connects TRBV19 to TRBJ1-1; the match to TRBD1 covers 7 bases. CDR3 length: 15 amino acids. Germline V gene sequence: CDR1 LNHDA, CDR2 SQIVND (reference sequence). The ends lost 6 bases at V and 4 bases at J; junction bases unmatched: 11.